A selection of T cell receptor beta chains follows, all from one sample in a study of T cell responses to AZD1222 COVID-19 vaccine. Profiled with immunoSEQ multiplex PCR; TCRdb holds only in-frame clones, not every one. Of roughly 150,000 clones listed, about 91% are singletons. The specimen was peripheral blood, collected on day 0 of AZD1222 vaccination. All receptors come from an adult in good health. Each CDR3 is given with its conserved first and last residue. Fields, in order: D gene, V gene, clone size, J gene, CDR3 DNA, CDR3 protein. A D gene is named only where the DNA matches it firmly. Rows may omit the clone size; those that give it use once, few, many or a size class.

>NA|TRBV30|NA|TRBJ2-5
TGTGCCTGGAGTGCCCCTGCAGGGGACCAAGAGACCCAGTACTTC
CAWSAPAGDQETQYF
>TRBD2|TRBV7-2|NA|TRBJ2-7
TGTGCCAGCAGCGTAACTAGCGGGAGGGCCCACGAGCAGTACTTC
CASSVTSGRAHEQYF
>NA|TRBV6-5|NA|TRBJ1-2
TGTGCCAGCAGTTCTACCAACAGGGCCGGCTACACCTTC
CASSSTNRAGYTF
>NA|TRBV28|NA|TRBJ2-6
TGTGCCAGCAGTTTAGTAGGCTCTGGGGCCAACGTCCTGACTTTC
CASSLVGSGANVLTF
>TRBD2|TRBV7-8|NA|TRBJ2-1
TGTGCCAGCAGCTTAGTGCTAGCGGGGGGGCCGTCCGATGAGCAGTTCTTC
CASSLVLAGGPSDEQFF
>TRBD1|TRBV2|NA|TRBJ1-6
TGTGCCAGCAGCCGGGACAGTTCCTATAATTCACCCCTCCACTTT
CASSRDSSYNSPLHF
>TRBD1|TRBV5-1|NA|TRBJ2-2
TGCGCCAGCAGCTGGAGTCAGGGGGCGTCCGGGGAGCTGTTTTTT
CASSWSQGASGELFF
>NA|TRBV28|NA|TRBJ2-3
TGTGCCAGCAGTTTTGGAGCCACACTCGTCACAGATACGCAGTATTTT
CASSFGATLVTDTQYF
>NA|TRBV4-1|NA|TRBJ1-5
TGCGCCAGCAGCCAAGAATACAGTTATAGCAATCAGCCCCAGCATTTT
CASSQEYSYSNQPQHF
>TRBD1|TRBV18|NA|TRBJ1-2
TGTGCCAGCTCGACAGGGGACCGCTACACCTTC
CASSTGDRYTF
>NA|TRBV4-3|NA|TRBJ1-2
TGCGCCAGCAGCCAAGAAGGCCCGGACAATCCTAACTATGGCTACACCTTC
CASSQEGPDNPNYGYTF
>TRBD2|TRBV20-1|NA|TRBJ2-1
TGCAGTGCTAGTCAGGGGTTAGCGGGAGACCCCTACAATGAGCAGTTCTTC
CSASQGLAGDPYNEQFF
>TRBD1|TRBV5-6|NA|TRBJ1-2
TGTGCCAGCAGGCGAGGACAGGGGGCAAGCTTCTTTGGCTACACCTTC
CASRRGQGASFFGYTF
>TRBD1|TRBV28|once|TRBJ1-2
TGTGCCAGCAGTTTGGGACAGCCTAACTATGGCTACACCTTC
CASSLGQPNYGYTF
>TRBD1|TRBV30|NA|TRBJ1-1
TGTGCCTGGAGTGCCGGGACAGTAAACACTGAAGCTTTCTTT
CAWSAGTVNTEAFF
>NA|TRBV27|NA|TRBJ1-2
TGTGCCAGTGCACATGGGGATCGTGGCTACACCTTC
CASAHGDRGYTF
>TRBD1|TRBV12-3/TRBV12-4|NA|TRBJ1-2
TGTGCCAGCAGTCCTACCGGACAGGGCGGCTACACCTTC
CASSPTGQGGYTF
>TRBD1|TRBV10-1|NA|TRBJ2-3
TGCGCCAGCAGTGAACGGTCAGGGGGAATCACAGATACGCAGTATTTT
CASSERSGGITDTQYF
>NA|TRBV6-5|NA|TRBJ1-1
TGTGCCAGCAGTTCCTCGGACAGTTGGAACACTGAAGCTTTCTTT
CASSSSDSWNTEAFF
>NA|TRBV4-1|NA|TRBJ2-7
TGCGCCAGCAGCCAAGGGACAGAACTTTCCTACGAGCAGTACTTC
CASSQGTELSYEQYF
>NA|TRBV29-1|NA|TRBJ1-4
TGCAGCGTCGGAAGAGAGGGAGGTTTAGAAAAACTGTTTTTT
CSVGREGGLEKLFF
>NA|TRBV7-9|NA|TRBJ1-1
TGTGCCAGCAGCTTATCCGAGGGGGTTGCTGAAGCTTTCTTT
CASSLSEGVAEAFF
>NA|TRBV9|NA|TRBJ1-1
TGTGCCAGCAGCGCTAGACATGTTGAGGGTAGTGAAGCTTTCTTT
CASSARHVEGSEAFF
>NA|TRBV28|few|TRBJ2-2
TGTGCCAGCAGTTTAAAGCGGAACCCGACGGGGGAGCTGTTTTTT
CASSLKRNPTGELFF
>TRBD1|TRBV14|NA|TRBJ1-1
TGTGCCAGCAGCCAAGGGACAGGGGGTCAACGGGCTGAAGCTTTCTTT
CASSQGTGGQRAEAFF
>NA|TRBV6-5|once|TRBJ2-2
TGTGCCAGCAGATACAGGGAAAACGGGGAGCTGTTTTTT
CASRYRENGELFF
>NA|TRBV3-1/TRBV3-2|once|TRBJ2-5
TGTGCCAGCAGCCAAGGCAGTCGCCAGGGCCCCCAAGAGACCCAGTACTTC
CASSQGSRQGPQETQYF
>NA|TRBV7-9|NA|TRBJ2-4
TGTGCCAGCAGCCCCCGATCGGGGGACATTCAGTACTTC
CASSPRSGDIQYF
>NA|TRBV4-1|NA|TRBJ2-3
TGCGCCAGCAGCCCAGTAAATCAGGCCCGCGCAGATACGCAGTATTTT
CASSPVNQARADTQYF
>TRBD2|TRBV28|NA|TRBJ2-2
TGTGCCAGCAGCTCTAGCGGGACCGGCGGGGAGCTGTTTTTT
CASSSSGTGGELFF
>TRBD1|TRBV3-1/TRBV3-2|once|TRBJ2-1
TGTGCCAGCAGTCCAGACAGGGTAGGAGAGCAGTTCTTC
CASSPDRVGEQFF
>TRBD1|TRBV2|NA|TRBJ1-5
TGTGCCAGCAGTGCCCGGACAGGGGGCCACCAGCCCCAGCATTTT
CASSARTGGHQPQHF
>NA|TRBV19|once|TRBJ1-1
TGTGCCAGTCGAGCCGGGATTTATAACCCTGAAGCTTTCTTT
CASRAGIYNPEAFF
>NA|TRBV3-1/TRBV3-2|NA|TRBJ2-7
TGTGCCAGCAGCCAAGGGACAATCACCTACGAGCAGTACTTC
CASSQGTITYEQYF
>NA|TRBV12-1|NA|TRBJ2-3
TGTGCCAGCAGCCCGACGACTAGCGGATTAACAGATACGCAGTATTTT
CASSPTTSGLTDTQYF
>NA|TRBV6-5|NA|TRBJ1-2
TGTGCCAGCACCCGACTAAATGGCTACACCTTC
CASTRLNGYTF
>TRBD2|TRBV27|NA|TRBJ2-7
TGTGCCAGCAGTTTATCGACCGGGACTAGCTGGCCCTACGAGCAGTACTTC
CASSLSTGTSWPYEQYF
>NA|TRBV6-2/TRBV6-3|NA|TRBJ1-2
TGTGCCAGCAGTACAATGGGCGGAGGCTACACCTTC
CASSTMGGGYTF
>NA|TRBV5-1|once|TRBJ2-2
TGCGCCAGCAGCTCCGGGACAAGGAACACCGGGGAGCTGTTTTTT
CASSSGTRNTGELFF
>NA|TRBV6-5|NA|TRBJ2-2
TGTGCCAGCAGTTACTCGAACTTTCCAAGCACCGGGGAGCTGTTTTTT
CASSYSNFPSTGELFF